The next 2 T cell receptor beta chains were all read from a single sample in a study of cytomegalovirus exposure and HLA in healthy donors. Vbeta (60) and Jbeta (13) primers were used in the PCR. Assay: immunoSEQ multiplex PCR; the TCRdb copy retains only in-frame clones and omits some. The table records 150,000 to 250,000 clones, 79% of them present only once. Material: PBMCs. Source of these receptors: a young woman in good health and CMV-seropositive.

The chain uses TRBV6-5 and TRBJ1-2; TRBD1 might be the D (5 bases). CDR1 and CDR2 (germline): MNHEY, SVGAGI. The CDR3 extends over 14 amino acids. Trimming stripped 6 bases from V and 5 bases from J, with 16 bases between. The DNA of the CDR3 is TGTGCCAGCAGGCGAGGGAGGGGAAGTTATGGCTACACCTTC. This sequence encodes CASRRGRGSYGYTF.

The rearrangement joins TRBV27 to TRBJ1-6; tentatively, D is TRBD1 (5 bases). The V gene's germline CDR1 is MNHEY and CDR2 SMNVEV (reference sequence). V was shortened by 4 bases and J by 4 bases, with 8 bases between the two germline ends. The CDR3 has 14 amino acids. The CDR3 bases are TGTGCCAGCAGTTATGACAGTTATAATTCACCCCTCCACTTT. Protein product: CASSYDSYNSPLHF.